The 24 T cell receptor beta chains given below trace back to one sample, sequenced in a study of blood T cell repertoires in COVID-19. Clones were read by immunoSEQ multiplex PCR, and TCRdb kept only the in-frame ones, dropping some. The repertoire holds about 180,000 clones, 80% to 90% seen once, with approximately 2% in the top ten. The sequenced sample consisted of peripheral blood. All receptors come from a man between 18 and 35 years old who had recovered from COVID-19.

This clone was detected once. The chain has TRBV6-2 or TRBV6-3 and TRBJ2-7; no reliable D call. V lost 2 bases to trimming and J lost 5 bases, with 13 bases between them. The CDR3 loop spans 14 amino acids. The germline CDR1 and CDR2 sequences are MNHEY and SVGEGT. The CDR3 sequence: CASSYPRVTNEQYF. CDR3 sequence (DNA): TGTGCCAGCAGTTACCCCCGGGTAACGAACGAGCAGTACTTC.

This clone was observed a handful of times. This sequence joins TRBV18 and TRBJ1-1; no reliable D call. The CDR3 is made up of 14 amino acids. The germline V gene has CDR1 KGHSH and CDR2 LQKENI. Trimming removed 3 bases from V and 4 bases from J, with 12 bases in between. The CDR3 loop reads CASSPFGESTEAFF. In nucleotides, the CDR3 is TGTGCCAGCTCACCCTTCGGGGAGTCCACTGAAGCTTTCTTT.

The CDR3 region is CASSPLAGGILGAKNIQYF. CDR3 in DNA: TGTGCCAGCAGCCCTCTAGCGGGAGGGATCCTGGGAGCCAAAAACATTCAGTACTTC. The chain joins TRBV27 to TRBJ2-4, with 12 bases fitting TRBD2. Germline trimming cut 6 bases from V and 0 bases from J; bases unmatched to any gene: 12. This CDR3 is 19 amino acids long. Germline loops: CDR1 MNHEY, CDR2 SMNVEV (reference sequence).

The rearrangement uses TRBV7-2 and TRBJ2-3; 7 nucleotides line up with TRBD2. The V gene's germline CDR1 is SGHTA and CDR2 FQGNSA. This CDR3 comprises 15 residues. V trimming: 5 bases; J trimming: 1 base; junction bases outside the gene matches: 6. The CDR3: CASSPMGGGTDTQYF. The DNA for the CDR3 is TGTGCCAGCAGCCCCATGGGGGGGGGCACAGATACGCAGTATTTT.

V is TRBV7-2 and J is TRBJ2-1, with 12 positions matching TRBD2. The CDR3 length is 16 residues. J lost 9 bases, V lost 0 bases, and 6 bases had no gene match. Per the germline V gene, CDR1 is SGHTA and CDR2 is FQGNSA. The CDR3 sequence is CASSLAPSGRGGEQFF. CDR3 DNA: TGTGCCAGCAGCTTAGCCCCTAGCGGGAGGGGAGGTGAGCAGTTCTTC. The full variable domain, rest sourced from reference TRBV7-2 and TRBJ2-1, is GAGVSQSPSNKVTEKGKDVELRCDPISGHTALYWYRQSLGQGLEFLIYFQGNSAPDKSGLPSDRFSAERTGGSVSTLTIQRTQQEDSAVYLCASSLAPSGRGGEQFFGPGTRLTVL.

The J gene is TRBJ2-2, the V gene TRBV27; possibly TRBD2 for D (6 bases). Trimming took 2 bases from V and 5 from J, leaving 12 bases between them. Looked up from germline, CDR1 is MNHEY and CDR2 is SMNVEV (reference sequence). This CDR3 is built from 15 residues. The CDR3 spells CASSLVRRETGELFF. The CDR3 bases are TGTGCCAGCAGTTTAGTCAGGAGGGAAACCGGGGAGCTGTTTTTT.

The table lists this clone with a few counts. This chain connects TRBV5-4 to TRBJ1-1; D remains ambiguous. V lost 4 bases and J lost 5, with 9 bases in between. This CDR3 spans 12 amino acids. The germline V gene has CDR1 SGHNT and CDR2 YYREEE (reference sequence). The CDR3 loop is CASSGRGTEAFF. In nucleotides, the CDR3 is TGTGCCAGCAGCGGAAGAGGGACTGAAGCTTTCTTT.

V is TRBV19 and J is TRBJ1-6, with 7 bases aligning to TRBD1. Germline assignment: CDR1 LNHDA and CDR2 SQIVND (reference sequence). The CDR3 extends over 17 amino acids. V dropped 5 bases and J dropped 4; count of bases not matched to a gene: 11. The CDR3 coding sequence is TGTGCCAGTAGTCTCAGTCCCGGGACAGCATATAATTCACCCCTCCACTTT. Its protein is CASSLSPGTAYNSPLHF.

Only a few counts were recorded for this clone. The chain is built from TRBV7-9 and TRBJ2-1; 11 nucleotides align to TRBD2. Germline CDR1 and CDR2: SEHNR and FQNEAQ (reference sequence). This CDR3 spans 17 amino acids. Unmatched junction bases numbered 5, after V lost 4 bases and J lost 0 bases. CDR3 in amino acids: CASSSSTSGSSYNEQFF. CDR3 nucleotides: TGTGCCAGCAGCTCTTCTACTAGCGGGAGCTCCTACAATGAGCAGTTCTTC.

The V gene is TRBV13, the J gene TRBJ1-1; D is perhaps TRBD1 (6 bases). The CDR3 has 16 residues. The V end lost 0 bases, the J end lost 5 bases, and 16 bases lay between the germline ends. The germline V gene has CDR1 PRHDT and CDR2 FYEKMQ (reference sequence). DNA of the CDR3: TGTGCCAGCAGCTTAGGCATAAGGGACATTGAGACTGAAGCTTTCTTT. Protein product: CASSLGIRDIETEAFF.

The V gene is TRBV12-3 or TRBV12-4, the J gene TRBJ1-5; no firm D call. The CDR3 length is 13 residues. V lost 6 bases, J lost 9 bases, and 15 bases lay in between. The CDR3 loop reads CASRPDPAGPQHF. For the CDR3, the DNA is TGTGCCAGCAGACCTGACCCGGCGGGGCCCCAGCATTTT.

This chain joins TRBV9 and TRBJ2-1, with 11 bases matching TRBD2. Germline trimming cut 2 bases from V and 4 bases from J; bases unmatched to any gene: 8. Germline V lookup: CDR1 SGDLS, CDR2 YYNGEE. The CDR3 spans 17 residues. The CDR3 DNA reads TGTGCCAGCAGCGTCACTCCCGGGACTAGCGGATACAATGAGCAGTTCTTC. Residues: CASSVTPGTSGYNEQFF.

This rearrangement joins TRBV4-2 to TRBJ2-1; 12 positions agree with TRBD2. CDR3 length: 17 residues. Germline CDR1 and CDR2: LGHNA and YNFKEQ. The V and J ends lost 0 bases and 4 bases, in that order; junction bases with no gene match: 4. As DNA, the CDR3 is TGTGCCAGCAGCCAAGAAAGGCTAGCGGGAGGGTACAATGAGCAGTTCTTC. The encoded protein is CASSQERLAGGYNEQFF.

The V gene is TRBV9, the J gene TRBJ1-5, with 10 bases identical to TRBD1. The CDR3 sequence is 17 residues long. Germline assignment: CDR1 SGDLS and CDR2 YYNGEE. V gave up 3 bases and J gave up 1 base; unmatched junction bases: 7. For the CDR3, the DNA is TGTGCCAGCAGCGCCGGACAGGGGGAAGGAAGCAATCAGCCCCAGCATTTT. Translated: CASSAGQGEGSNQPQHF. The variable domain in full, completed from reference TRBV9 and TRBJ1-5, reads DSGVTQTPKHLITATGQRVTLRCSPRSGDLSVYWYQQSLDQGLQFLIQYYNGEERAKGNILERFSAQQFPDLHSELNLSSLELGDSALYFCASSAGQGEGSNQPQHFGDGTRLSIL.

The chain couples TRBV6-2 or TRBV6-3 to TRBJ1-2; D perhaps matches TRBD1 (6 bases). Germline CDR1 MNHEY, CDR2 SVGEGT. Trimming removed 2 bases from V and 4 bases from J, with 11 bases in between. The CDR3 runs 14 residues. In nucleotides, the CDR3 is TGTGCCAGCAGTTACGACAGGAGATCCTATGGCTACACCTTC. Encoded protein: CASSYDRRSYGYTF.

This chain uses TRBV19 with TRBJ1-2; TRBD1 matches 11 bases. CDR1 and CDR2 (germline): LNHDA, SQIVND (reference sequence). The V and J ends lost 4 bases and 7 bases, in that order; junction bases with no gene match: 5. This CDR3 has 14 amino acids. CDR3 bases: TGTGCCAGTAGTACTTCCGGACAGGGGGCTGGCTACACCTTC. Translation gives CASSTSGQGAGYTF.

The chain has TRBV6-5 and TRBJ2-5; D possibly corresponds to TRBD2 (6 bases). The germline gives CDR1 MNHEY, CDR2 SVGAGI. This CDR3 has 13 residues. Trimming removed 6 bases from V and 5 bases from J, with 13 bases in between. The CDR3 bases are TGTGCCAGCAGCCCCCAACGGGGGGAGACCCAGTACTTC. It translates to CASSPQRGETQYF.

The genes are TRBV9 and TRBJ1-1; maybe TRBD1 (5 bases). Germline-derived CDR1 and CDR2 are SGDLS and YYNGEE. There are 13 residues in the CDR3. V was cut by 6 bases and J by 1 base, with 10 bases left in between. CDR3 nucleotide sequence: TGTGCCAGCAACGGGGGGTGGAACACTGAAGCTTTCTTT. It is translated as CASNGGWNTEAFF.

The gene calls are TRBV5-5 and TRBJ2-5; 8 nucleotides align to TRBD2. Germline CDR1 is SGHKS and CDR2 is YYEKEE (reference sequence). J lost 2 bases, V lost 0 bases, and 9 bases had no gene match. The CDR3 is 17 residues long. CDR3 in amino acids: CASSLDPGRAPQETQYF. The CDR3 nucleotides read TGTGCCAGCAGCTTGGATCCCGGGAGGGCCCCACAAGAGACCCAGTACTTC.

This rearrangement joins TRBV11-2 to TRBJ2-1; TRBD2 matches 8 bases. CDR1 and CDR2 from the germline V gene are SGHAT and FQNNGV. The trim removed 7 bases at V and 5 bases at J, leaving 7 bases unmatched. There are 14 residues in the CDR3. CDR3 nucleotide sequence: TGTGCCAGCAACCAACGGGGGGGGCACAATGAGCAGTTCTTC. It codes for CASNQRGGHNEQFF.

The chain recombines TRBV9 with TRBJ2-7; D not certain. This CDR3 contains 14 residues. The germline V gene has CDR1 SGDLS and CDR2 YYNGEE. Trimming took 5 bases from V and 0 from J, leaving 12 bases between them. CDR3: CASSPGPSSYEQYF. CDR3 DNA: TGTGCCAGCAGTCCGGGTCCTAGCTCCTACGAGCAGTACTTC.

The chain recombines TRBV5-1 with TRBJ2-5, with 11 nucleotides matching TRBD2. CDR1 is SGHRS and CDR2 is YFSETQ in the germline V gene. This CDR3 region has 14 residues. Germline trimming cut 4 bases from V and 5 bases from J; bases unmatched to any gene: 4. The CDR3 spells CASSGTSGGETQYF. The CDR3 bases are TGCGCCAGCAGCGGGACTAGCGGTGGGGAGACCCAGTACTTC. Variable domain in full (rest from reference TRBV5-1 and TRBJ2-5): KAGVTQTPRYLIKTRGQQVTLSCSPISGHRSVSWYQQTPGQGLQFLFEYFSETQRNKGNFPGRFSGRQFSNSRSEMNVSTLELGDSALYLCASSGTSGGETQYFGPGTRLLVL.

In DNA, the CDR3 is TGTGCCAGCAGCACCAGGACAGGAGAGCAGTTCTTC. Protein: CASSTRTGEQFF. The chain couples TRBV7-8 to TRBJ2-1, with 7 positions matching TRBD1. The CDR3 is made up of 12 amino acids. Germline V gene sequence: CDR1 SGHVS, CDR2 FQNEAQ. Germline trimming cut 5 bases from V and 10 bases from J; bases unmatched to any gene: 5.

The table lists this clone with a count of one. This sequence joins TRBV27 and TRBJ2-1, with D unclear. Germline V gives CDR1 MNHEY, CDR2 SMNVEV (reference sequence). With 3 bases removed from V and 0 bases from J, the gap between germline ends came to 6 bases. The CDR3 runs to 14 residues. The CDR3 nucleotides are TGTGCCAGCAGTTTTGGTAGCTCCTACAATGAGCAGTTCTTC. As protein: CASSFGSSYNEQFF.